This record covers a single TCR beta chain. Its specificity is not known. The junction differs from germline at one of its ends, possibly a read error. PBMCs numbering 2 million and stored at -80 C yielded the unsorted libraries. The method for making cDNA was 5'RACE, and it used 10-nucleotide random UMIs. Over 170 million TCR-beta sequences from 15-18 subjects were obtained in each sequencing run. TCRdb independently ran MiXCR on the 5' RACE reads; one entry per CDR3 protein. The data hold about 84,000 distinct CDR3 sequences, with about a tenth observed a single time. The data belong to a study of neurological immune-mediated disorders. Study-level findings and limits: Whereas HTLV-1-associated myelopathy showed the most TCR clonal expansion, multiple sclerosis showed the least, with levels below those of healthy controls.

The CDR3 totals 14 residues. CDR1 is SGHKS and CDR2 is YYEKEE in the germline V gene (reference sequence). The sequencing sample was made of PBMCs. The chain links TRBV5-5 to TRBJ2-5; tentatively, D is TRBD2 (6 bases). The source of this sequence is a man aged 40-55 years in good health. DNA for the CDR3: TGTGCCAGCAGCTCGTACGGGAGCCAAGAGATCCAGTACTTC. Residues: CASSSYGSQEIQYF.